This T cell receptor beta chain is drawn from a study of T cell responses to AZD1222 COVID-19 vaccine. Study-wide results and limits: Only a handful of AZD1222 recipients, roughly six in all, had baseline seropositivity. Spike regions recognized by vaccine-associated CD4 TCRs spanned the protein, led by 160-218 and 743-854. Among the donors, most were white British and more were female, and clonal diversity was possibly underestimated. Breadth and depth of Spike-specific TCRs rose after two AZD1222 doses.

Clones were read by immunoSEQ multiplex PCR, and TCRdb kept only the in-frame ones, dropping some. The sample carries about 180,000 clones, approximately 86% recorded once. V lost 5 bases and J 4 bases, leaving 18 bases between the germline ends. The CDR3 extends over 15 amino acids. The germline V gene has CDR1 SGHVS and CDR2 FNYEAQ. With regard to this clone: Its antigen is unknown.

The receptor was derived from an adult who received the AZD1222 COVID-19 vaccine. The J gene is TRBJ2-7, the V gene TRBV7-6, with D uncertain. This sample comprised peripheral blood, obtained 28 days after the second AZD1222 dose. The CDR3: CASSPLPLDRYEQYF. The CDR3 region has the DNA TGTGCCAGCAGCCCCCTACCCCTTGACCGATACGAGCAGTACTTC.